This TCR beta chain was recorded in a study of shared clonotypes between healthy human individuals. The V gene end was trimmed by 7 bases and the J gene end by 2 bases; junction bases not matched to a gene: 18. This CDR3 is built from 18 residues. In germline, CDR1 is SGHAT, CDR2 FQNNGV. Some clones are missing from TCRdb's copy, which holds only in-frame ones; the method was immunoSEQ multiplex PCR. The sample has hundreds of thousands of clones; about 76% are singletons. The genes are TRBV11-2 and TRBJ2-7; 9 bases fit TRBD2. This receptor was taken from a middle-aged woman in good health. Some clones in this sample may be carry-over from other donors' samples. Sequenced sample: PBMCs. CDR3 in DNA: TGTGCCAGCACCTCGGCGGGCGGGAGGGCTATCTTAACCTACGAGCAGTACTTC. It is translated as CASTSAGGRAILTYEQYF.